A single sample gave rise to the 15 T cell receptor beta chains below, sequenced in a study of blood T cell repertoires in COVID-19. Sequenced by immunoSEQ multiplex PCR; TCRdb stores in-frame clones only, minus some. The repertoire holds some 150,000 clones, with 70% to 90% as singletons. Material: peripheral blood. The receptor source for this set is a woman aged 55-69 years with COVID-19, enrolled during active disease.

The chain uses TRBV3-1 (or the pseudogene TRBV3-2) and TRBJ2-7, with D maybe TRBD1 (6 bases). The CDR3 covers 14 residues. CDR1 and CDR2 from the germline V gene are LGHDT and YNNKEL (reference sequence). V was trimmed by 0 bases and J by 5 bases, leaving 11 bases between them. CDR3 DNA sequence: TGTGCCAGCAGCCAAGATGGAACAGGGAACGAGCAGTACTTC. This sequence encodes CASSQDGTGNEQYF.

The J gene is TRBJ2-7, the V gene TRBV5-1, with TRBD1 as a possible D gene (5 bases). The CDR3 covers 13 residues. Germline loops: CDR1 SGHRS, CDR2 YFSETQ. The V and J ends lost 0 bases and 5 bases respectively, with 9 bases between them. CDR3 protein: CASSLAGFHEQYF. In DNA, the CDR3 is TGCGCCAGCAGCTTGGCAGGGTTTCACGAGCAGTACTTC.

For the CDR3, the DNA is TGTGCCGCACAGGGTCGGTACAACTATGGCTACACCTTC. This translates into CAAQGRYNYGYTF. The V gene is TRBV6-6, the J gene TRBJ1-2; D perhaps matches TRBD1 (6 bases). Trimming left V 11 bases short and J 2 bases short, with 15 bases between. This CDR3 spans 13 amino acids. CDR1 MNHNY and CDR2 SVGAGI come from the germline V gene (reference sequence).

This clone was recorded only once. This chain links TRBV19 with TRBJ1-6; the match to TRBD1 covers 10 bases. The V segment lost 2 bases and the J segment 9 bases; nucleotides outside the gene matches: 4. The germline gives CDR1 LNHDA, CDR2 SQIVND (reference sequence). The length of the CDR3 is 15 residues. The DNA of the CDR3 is TGTGCCAGTAGTATACCGGGACAGGGGCCTTCACCCCTCCACTTT. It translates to CASSIPGQGPSPLHF.

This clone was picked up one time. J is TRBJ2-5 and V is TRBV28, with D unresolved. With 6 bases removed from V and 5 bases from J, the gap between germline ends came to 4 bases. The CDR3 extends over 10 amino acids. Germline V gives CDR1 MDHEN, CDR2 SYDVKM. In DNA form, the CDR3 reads TGTGCCAGCAGGTCGGAGACCCAGTACTTC. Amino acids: CASRSETQYF.

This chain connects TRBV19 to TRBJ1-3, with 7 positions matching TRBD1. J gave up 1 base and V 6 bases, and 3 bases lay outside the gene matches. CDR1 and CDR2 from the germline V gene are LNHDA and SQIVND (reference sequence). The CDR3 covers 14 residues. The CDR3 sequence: CASSLRGSGNTIYF. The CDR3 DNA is TGTGCCAGTAGCCTCAGGGGGTCTGGAAACACCATATATTTT.

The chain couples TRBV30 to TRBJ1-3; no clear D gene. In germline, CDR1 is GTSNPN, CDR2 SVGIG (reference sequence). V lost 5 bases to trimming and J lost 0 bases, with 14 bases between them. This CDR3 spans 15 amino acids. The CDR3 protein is CAWGQAPSSGNTIYF. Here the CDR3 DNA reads TGTGCCTGGGGGCAGGCTCCGAGCTCTGGAAACACCATATATTTT.

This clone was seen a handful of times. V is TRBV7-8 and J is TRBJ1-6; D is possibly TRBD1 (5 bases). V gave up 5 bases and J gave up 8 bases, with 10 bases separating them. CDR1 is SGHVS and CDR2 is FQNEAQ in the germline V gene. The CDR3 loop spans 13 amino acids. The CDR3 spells CASSAARDSPLHF. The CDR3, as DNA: TGTGCCAGCAGCGCAGCCAGGGATTCACCCCTCCACTTT.

CDR3 DNA sequence: TGTGCCAGCAGTTACCTCTCGTCGGTGGATTCACCCCTCCACTTT. It is translated as CASSYLSSVDSPLHF. The chain couples TRBV27 to TRBJ1-6; D is uncertain. Germline assignment: CDR1 MNHEY and CDR2 SMNVEV (reference sequence). The CDR3 length is 15 residues. Trimming shortened V by 4 bases and J by 8 bases, and 15 bases separated the two germline ends.

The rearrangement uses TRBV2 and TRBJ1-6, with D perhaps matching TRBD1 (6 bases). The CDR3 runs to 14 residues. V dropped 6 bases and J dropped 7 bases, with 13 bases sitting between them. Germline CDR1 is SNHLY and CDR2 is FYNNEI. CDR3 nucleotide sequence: TGTGCCAGCAGCTACAGGGCCACCAATTCACCCCTCCACTTT. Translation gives CASSYRATNSPLHF.

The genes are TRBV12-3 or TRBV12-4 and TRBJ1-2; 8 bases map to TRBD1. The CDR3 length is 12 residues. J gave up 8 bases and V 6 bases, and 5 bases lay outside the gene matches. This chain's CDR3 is CASSQGALGYTF. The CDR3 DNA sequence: TGTGCCAGCAGCCAGGGGGCTTTGGGCTACACCTTC.

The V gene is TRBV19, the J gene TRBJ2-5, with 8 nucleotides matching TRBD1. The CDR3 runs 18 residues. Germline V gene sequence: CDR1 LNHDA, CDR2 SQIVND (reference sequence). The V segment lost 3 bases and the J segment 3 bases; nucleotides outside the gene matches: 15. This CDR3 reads CASSIFYPGADREETQYF. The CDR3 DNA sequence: TGTGCCAGTAGTATCTTCTATCCGGGCGCGGACAGGGAAGAGACCCAGTACTTC.

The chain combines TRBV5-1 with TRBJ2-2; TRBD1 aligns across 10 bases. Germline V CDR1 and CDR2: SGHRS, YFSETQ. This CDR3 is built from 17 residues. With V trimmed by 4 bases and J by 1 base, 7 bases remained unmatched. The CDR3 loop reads CASSLGQGTKNTGELFF. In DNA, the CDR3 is TGCGCCAGCAGCCTGGGACAGGGGACCAAGAACACCGGGGAGCTGTTTTTT.

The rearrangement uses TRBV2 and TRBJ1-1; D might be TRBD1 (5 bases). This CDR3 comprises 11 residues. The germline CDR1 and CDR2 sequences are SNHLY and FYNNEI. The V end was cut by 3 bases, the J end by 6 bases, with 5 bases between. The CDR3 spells CASSETAEAFF. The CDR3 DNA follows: TGTGCCAGCAGTGAGACAGCTGAAGCTTTCTTT. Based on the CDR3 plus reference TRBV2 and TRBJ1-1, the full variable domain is EPEVTQTPSHQVTQMGQEVILRCVPISNHLYFYWYRQILGQKVEFLVSFYNNEISEKSEIFDDQFSVERPDGSNFTLKIRSTKLEDSAMYFCASSETAEAFFGQGTRLTVV.

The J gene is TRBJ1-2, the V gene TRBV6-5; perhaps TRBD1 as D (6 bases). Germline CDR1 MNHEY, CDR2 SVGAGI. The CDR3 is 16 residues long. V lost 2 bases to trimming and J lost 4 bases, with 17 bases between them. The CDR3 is CASSYPFAGGRYGYTF. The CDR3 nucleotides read TGTGCCAGCAGTTACCCCTTCGCGGGGGGCCGCTATGGCTACACCTTC.